A selection of T cell receptor beta chains follows, all from one sample in a study of T cell repertoires in cytomegalovirus infection. Their specific antigens are unknown. TCRdb re-called the reads with MiXCR, one entry per CDR3 protein. The profile shows about 71,000 distinct CDR3 sequences, approximately 22% of them singletons. Source: CD8+ T cells from cultured PBMCs, taken from culture after CMV antigen stimulation. The receptors shown here come from a human donor in good health (CMV status not recorded). Some clones in this sample may be carry-over from other donors' samples. The CDR3 runs from the conserved cysteine through the conserved F or W. D genes are given only for firm matches. Only part of the rows carry a size: once, few, many, or a class if the clone is expanded.

TRBJ2-2	-	TRBV19	-	TGTGCCAGTAGTAAGGGATACACCGGGGAGCTGTTTTTT	CASSKGYTGELFF
TRBJ2-7	once	TRBV7-9	-	TGTGCCAGCAGTTACGATTACGAGCAGTACTTC	CASSYDYEQYF
TRBJ2-3	few	TRBV20-1	TRBD2	TGCAGTGCTCCGACTAGCGGGGTGACAGATACGCAGTATTTT	CSAPTSGVTDTQYF
TRBJ2-7	-	TRBV7-3	-	TGTGCCAGCACCTCCCCCGGTTACGGCGAGCAGTACTTC	CASTSPGYGEQYF
TRBJ2-5	-	TRBV11-2	-	TGTGCCAGCAGCTCCCTACATGAGATAGGGGAGACCCAGTACTTC	CASSSLHEIGETQYF
TRBJ2-5	-	TRBV5-6	-	TGTGCCAGCAGCTTGGGGCAGGTCCTCAAAGAGACCCAGTACTTC	CASSLGQVLKETQYF
TRBJ1-5	-	TRBV7-2	-	TGTGCCAGCAGCTTAGCGAGGGCAGATTATAGCAATCAGCCCCAGCATTTT	CASSLARADYSNQPQHF
TRBJ1-1	-	TRBV12-3/TRBV12-4	-	TGTGCCACCCCCCTGGGCATCGTAAAAGCTTTCTTT	CATPLGIVKAFF
TRBJ2-5	-	TRBV12-3/TRBV12-4	-	TGTGCCACCTCAAGGCAGGGTACCCAAGAGACCCAGTACTTC	CATSRQGTQETQYF
TRBJ2-3	few	TRBV7-2	TRBD2	TGTGCCAGCAGCTTAGACACTAGCGGGGGGGGATATACGCAGTATTTT	CASSLDTSGGGYTQYF
TRBJ2-7	-	TRBV28	-	TGTGCCAGCAGCCCCGGGCCTCCGGGGAGATACGAGCAGTACTTC	CASSPGPPGRYEQYF
TRBJ2-3	-	TRBV6-2/TRBV6-3	-	TGTGCCAGCAGTTACTGGATGGGAGATACGCAGTATTTT	CASSYWMGDTQYF
TRBJ1-6	few	TRBV20-1	-	TGCAGTGCTAGAGATCGGGGGCAGAGCTCCTATAATTCACCCCTCCACTTT	CSARDRGQSSYNSPLHF
TRBJ2-2	few	TRBV4-3	-	TGCGCCAGCAGCCCGGGGGGCCCCGGGGAGCTGTTTTTT	CASSPGGPGELFF
TRBJ1-4	few	TRBV6-6	-	TGTGCCAGCAGCCTCCGTCGGGTCAATGAAAAACTGTTTTTT	CASSLRRVNEKLFF
TRBJ1-6	-	TRBV7-2	TRBD1	TGTGCCAGCAGCCCCAGGGACAGGGGAACTTCACCCCTCCACTTT	CASSPRDRGTSPLHF
TRBJ2-5	-	TRBV7-8	-	TGTGCCAGCAGCTTACCTTGGACAGACCAAGAGACCCAGTACTTC	CASSLPWTDQETQYF
TRBJ1-5	few	TRBV23-1	-	TGCGCCAGCAGTCAATCGGGGAGCAATCAGCCCCAGCATTTT	CASSQSGSNQPQHF
TRBJ1-2	few	TRBV4-1	-	TGCGCCAGCAGCCGCCCAGAGGGCACCTTCTATGGCTACACCTTC	CASSRPEGTFYGYTF
TRBJ2-3	-	TRBV6-2/TRBV6-3	TRBD2	TGTGCCAGCAGCTACGGGGGGGCCTACACAGATACGCAGTATTTT	CASSYGGAYTDTQYF
TRBJ2-7	-	TRBV19	-	TGTGCCAGTAGTACGTCCGGGACCGCCGCCTACGAGCAGTACTTC	CASSTSGTAAYEQYF
TRBJ2-1	few	TRBV27	-	TGTGCCAGCAATATTTGGGGAGCATCCTACAATGAGCAGTTCTTC	CASNIWGASYNEQFF
TRBJ2-5	few	TRBV6-6	-	TGTGCCAGCAGTCTTTACTCGACCGGGACCGGTAAAGAGACCCAGTACTTC	CASSLYSTGTGKETQYF
TRBJ1-1	-	TRBV7-9	-	TGTGCCAGCAGCTTAGAAGAGTCTGAAGCTTTCTTT	CASSLEESEAFF
TRBJ1-6	few	TRBV7-8	-	TGTGCCAGCAGTGATGGAACCGTAGACTCACCCCTCCACTTT	CASSDGTVDSPLHF
TRBJ2-5	-	TRBV12-3/TRBV12-4	-	TGTGCCAGCAGTGCCCTAGGATCCCAAGAGACCCAGTACTTC	CASSALGSQETQYF
TRBJ1-1	-	TRBV7-8	-	TGTGCCAGCAGCTCGGTGAACACTGAAGCTTTCTTT	CASSSVNTEAFF
TRBJ1-2	few	TRBV14	-	TGTGCCAGCAGCCAAGCCAGAAACTATGGCTACACCTTC	CASSQARNYGYTF
TRBJ1-5	many	TRBV10-3	-	TGTGCCATCAGTGAGGCCGGGGGCCAGAATCAGCCCCAGCATTTT	CAISEAGGQNQPQHF
TRBJ2-1	-	TRBV10-3	-	TGTGCCAGTACCGGTCCTAGGGATGAGCAGTTCTTC	CASTGPRDEQFF
TRBJ2-2	-	TRBV29-1	TRBD1	TGCAGCGTACAGGGGGCCGGGGAGCTGTTTTTT	CSVQGAGELFF
TRBJ1-3	-	TRBV4-2	-	TGTGCCAGCAGCCAAGATTTCGACCAAGGGGGTAACACCATATATTTT	CASSQDFDQGGNTIYF
TRBJ1-3	-	TRBV5-4	TRBD1	TGTGCCAGCAGCACCGGGACAGGGCCCCTGGCCATATATTTT	CASSTGTGPLAIYF
TRBJ2-1	few	TRBV12-5	-	TGTGCTAGTGTTGAAGCGTACAATGAGCAGTTCTTC	CASVEAYNEQFF
TRBJ2-5	many	TRBV7-8	-	TGTGCCAGCAGCTTATGGCAGGGCGAAGAGACCCAGTACTTC	CASSLWQGEETQYF
TRBJ2-1	-	TRBV5-4	TRBD1	TGTGCCAGCACCGTAGGTGGCAGGGGGTCCGACAATGAGCAGTTCTTC	CASTVGGRGSDNEQFF
TRBJ1-6	-	TRBV2	-	TGTGCCAGCAGTGAAGGTGGAGGGACCTATAATTCACCCCTCCACTTT	CASSEGGGTYNSPLHF
TRBJ1-1	-	TRBV7-2	TRBD1	TGTGCCAGCAGCTCGACGACAGGGTCATGGAGGACTGAAGCTTTCTTT	CASSSTTGSWRTEAFF
TRBJ1-2	few	TRBV6-5	-	TGTGCCAGCAGTTACTCGGAGAGGAATGGCTACACCTTC	CASSYSERNGYTF
TRBJ1-4	many	TRBV7-2	-	TGTGCCAGCTCCCTTACCGGGGGGCGAAATGAAAAACTGTTTTTT	CASSLTGGRNEKLFF
TRBJ2-1	few	TRBV7-9	-	TGTGCCAGCAGCCCCCCACAGGGAGCCTACAATGAGCAGTTCTTC	CASSPPQGAYNEQFF
TRBJ2-3	-	TRBV15	-	TGTGCCACCAGCAGTACCGTTTCATGGGGGGGCCGGGCGAGGATCACAGATACGCAGTATTTT	CATSSTVSWGGRARITDTQYF
TRBJ2-5	-	TRBV4-3	-	TGCGCCAGCAGCCAAGACCCTCATCGAGCCGCGCAAGAGACCCAGTACTTC	CASSQDPHRAAQETQYF
TRBJ2-2	few	TRBV12-3/TRBV12-4	TRBD2	TGTGCCAGCAACCAAGCGGGGGGAGGCACCGGGGAGCTGTTTTTT	CASNQAGGGTGELFF
TRBJ1-1	-	TRBV2	-	TGTGCCAGCAGGGGGTCCGCTGAAGCTTTCTTT	CASRGSAEAFF
TRBJ1-3	-	TRBV6-1	-	TGTGCCAGCTCCCCGGGACAACTAGGGGGAAACACCATATATTTT	CASSPGQLGGNTIYF
TRBJ2-2	-	TRBV7-9	-	TGTGCCAGCAGCCCTAGCGAGTCGCCGGCCTGGGGCGGGGAGCTGTTTTTT	CASSPSESPAWGGELFF
TRBJ1-2	many	TRBV7-2	-	TGTGCCAGCAGCTCAGGAGACAGACCGCTTCACTATGGCTACACCTTC	CASSSGDRPLHYGYTF
TRBJ1-1	few	TRBV12-3/TRBV12-4	-	TGTGCCAGCAGGGGAGGGTGGCTCACGAACACTGAAGCTTTCTTT	CASRGGWLTNTEAFF
TRBJ2-6	-	TRBV7-2	TRBD1	TGTGCCAGCAGCTTAGGTTGGGACAGGGGTGTTTCTGGGGCCAACGTCCTGACTTTC	CASSLGWDRGVSGANVLTF
TRBJ1-1	-	TRBV9	TRBD1	TGTGCCAGCAGCGCCGGGACAGGGGATACTGAAGCTTTCTTT	CASSAGTGDTEAFF
TRBJ2-1	-	TRBV7-6	-	TGTGCCAGCAGCTTAGCGGGGGTCTACAATGAGCAGTTCTTC	CASSLAGVYNEQFF
TRBJ2-7	few	TRBV6-6	TRBD2	TGTGCCAGCAGCGGGGGGGGTTTTTACTTC	CASSGGGFYF